The 10 T cell receptor beta chains below were found in one sample sequenced in a study of CD8+CD57+ T cells in acquired aplastic anemia. CDR3 and TCR beta VDJ profiling relied on a genomic DNA template. Each CDR3 protein gets one entry after TCRdb re-called the reads with MiXCR. Counted here are about 120,000 distinct CDR3 sequences, 45% to 60% occurring once; the ten biggest clones make up around 29%. Sequencing was done on patients that had shown CD8+CD57+ cell expansion by flow cytometry. Sequenced input: sorted CD4+, CD8+, or CD8+CD57+ T cells (not recorded which) from PBMCs. All receptors derive from a human donor with aplastic anemia.

This clonotype was detected ten times or more. This chain uses TRBV4-1 with TRBJ1-5, with no clear D. Per germline, CDR1 MGHRA and CDR2 YSYEKL. The length of the CDR3 is 16 residues. V shed 0 bases and J shed 3 bases, with 12 bases lying between them. The CDR3: CASSQDPGGHNQPQHF. CDR3 sequence (DNA): TGCGCCAGCAGCCAAGATCCGGGAGGGCACAATCAGCCCCAGCATTTT.

The chain's CDR3 is CASSTGDSYNEQFF. CDR3 DNA: TGTGCCAGCAGTACAGGAGACTCCTACAATGAGCAGTTCTTC. The chain couples TRBV2 to TRBJ2-1, with D maybe TRBD1 (5 bases). Trimming took off 5 bases at V and 0 bases at J, with 8 bases between the two ends. This CDR3 comprises 14 residues. Germline V gene lookup returns CDR1 SNHLY and CDR2 FYNNEI.

The chain uses TRBV11-2 and TRBJ1-1, with D tentatively TRBD1 (5 bases). V was pared by 6 bases and J by 1 base, with 12 bases between. Germline values: CDR1 SGHAT, CDR2 FQNNGV. The CDR3 covers 14 residues. CDR3: CASRMAGRNTEAFF. The CDR3 coding sequence is TGTGCCAGCAGAATGGCGGGACGGAACACTGAAGCTTTCTTT.

This clonotype was seen many times. This chain connects TRBV4-1 to TRBJ2-7, with D possibly matching TRBD2 (6 bases). The CDR3 covers 15 residues. Trimming removed 1 base from V and 2 bases from J, with 12 bases in between. The germline V gene has CDR1 MGHRA and CDR2 YSYEKL. The CDR3 DNA is TGCGCCAGCAGCCAAGGAGGTAGCGGCACCTACGAGCAGTACTTC. It specifies CASSQGGSGTYEQYF.

The chain uses TRBV7-9 and TRBJ2-5; D call uncertain. Germline V gene data show CDR1 as SEHNR and CDR2 as FQNEAQ (reference sequence). V lost 4 bases and J lost 0, with 9 bases in between. The CDR3 covers 14 residues. The DNA for the CDR3 is TGTGCCAGCAGCTATCAGACATACCAAGAGACCCAGTACTTC. It encodes CASSYQTYQETQYF.

CDR3 DNA: TGTGCCAGCAGCGTTTGGGAGGGATGGGGGGATACGCAGTATTTT. This encodes CASSVWEGWGDTQYF. The genes are TRBV9 and TRBJ2-3, with 7 bases fitting TRBD2. V was clipped by 2 bases and J by 6 bases; unmatched bases: 9. The germline V gene has CDR1 SGDLS and CDR2 YYNGEE. CDR3 length: 15 residues.

This clonotype has at least ten counts. V and J are TRBV5-1 and TRBJ1-1, with D uncertain. Germline assignment: CDR1 SGHRS and CDR2 YFSETQ. Deletions cut 3 bases from V and 1 base from J, with 10 bases between. CDR3 length: 14 residues. CDR3 DNA sequence: TGCGCCAGCAGCTCGGACCTTTGGAACACTGAAGCTTTCTTT. Residues: CASSSDLWNTEAFF. The full variable domain, rest sourced from reference TRBV5-1 and TRBJ1-1, is KAGVTQTPRYLIKTRGQQVTLSCSPISGHRSVSWYQQTPGQGLQFLFEYFSETQRNKGNFPGRFSGRQFSNSRSEMNVSTLELGDSALYLCASSSDLWNTEAFFGQGTRLTVV.

This sequence joins TRBV19 and TRBJ1-3, with 8 bases lining up with TRBD1. This CDR3 region has 15 residues. Germline lookup yields CDR1 LNHDA and CDR2 SQIVND (reference sequence). Trimming cost V 1 base and J 4 bases; bases outside gene matches: 3. The CDR3 loop is CASSIVDRGGNTIYF. The CDR3 nucleotides read TGTGCCAGTAGTATAGTCGACAGGGGAGGAAACACCATATATTTT.

This clonotype appeared many times. The J gene is TRBJ2-1, the V gene TRBV11-1; 13 nucleotides align to TRBD2. Looked up from germline, CDR1 is SGHAT and CDR2 is FQDESV (reference sequence). The CDR3 is 17 amino acids. V lost 4 bases and J lost 6; bases outside the gene matches: 9. CDR3 amino acids: CASSSTSGGASLNEQFF. The CDR3 DNA is TGTGCCAGCAGCTCAACTAGCGGGGGGGCTAGCCTCAATGAGCAGTTCTTC.

This chain links TRBV2 with TRBJ2-5, with 7 bases aligning to TRBD2. This CDR3 has 13 residues. V gave up 4 bases and J gave up 5 bases; unmatched junction bases: 4. Germline loops: CDR1 SNHLY, CDR2 FYNNEI. CDR3 sequence reads: CASSGSGRETQYF. For the CDR3, the DNA is TGTGCCAGCAGTGGTAGCGGGCGGGAGACCCAGTACTTC.